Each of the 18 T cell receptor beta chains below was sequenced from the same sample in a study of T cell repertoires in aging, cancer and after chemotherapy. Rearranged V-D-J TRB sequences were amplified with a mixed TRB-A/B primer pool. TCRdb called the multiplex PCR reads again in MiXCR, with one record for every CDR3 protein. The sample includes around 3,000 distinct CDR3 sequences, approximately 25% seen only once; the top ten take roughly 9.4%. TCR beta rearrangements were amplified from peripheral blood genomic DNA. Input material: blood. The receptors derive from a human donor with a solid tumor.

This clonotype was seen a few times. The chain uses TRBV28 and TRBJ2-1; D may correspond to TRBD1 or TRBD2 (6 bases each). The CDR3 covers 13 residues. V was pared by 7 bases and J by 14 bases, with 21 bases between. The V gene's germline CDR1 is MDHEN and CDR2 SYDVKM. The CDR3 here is CASIPPGGSLEFF. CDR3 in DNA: TGTGCCAGCATCCCGCCCGGGGGCTCTTTGGAGTTCTTC. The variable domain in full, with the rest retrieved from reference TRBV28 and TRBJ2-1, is DVKVTQSSRYLVKRTGEKVFLECVQDMDHENMFWYRQDPGLGLRLIYFSYDVKMKEKGDIPEGYSVSREKKERFSLILESASTNQTSMYLCASIPPGGSLEFFGPGTRLTVL.

The CDR3 sequence is CASIPARRSEAFF. CDR3 in DNA: TGTGCCAGCATTCCGGCCCGGAGGAGTGAAGCTTTCTTT. This chain links TRBV27 with TRBJ1-1, with D hard to call. The germline gives CDR1 MNHEY, CDR2 SMNVEV (reference sequence). V lost 7 bases, J lost 7 bases, and 16 bases lay in between. CDR3 length: 13 residues.

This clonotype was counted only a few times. The CDR3, as DNA: TGTGCCAGCAGCTCCGCCGCCGGGACAGGGGATCAGCCCCAGCATTTT. Translated: CASSSAAGTGDQPQHF. The chain links TRBV5-5 to TRBJ1-5; 10 bases map to TRBD1. Unmatched junction bases numbered 8, after V lost 3 bases and J lost 5 bases. This CDR3 region has 16 residues. The germline CDR1 and CDR2 sequences are SGHKS and YYEKEE (reference sequence).

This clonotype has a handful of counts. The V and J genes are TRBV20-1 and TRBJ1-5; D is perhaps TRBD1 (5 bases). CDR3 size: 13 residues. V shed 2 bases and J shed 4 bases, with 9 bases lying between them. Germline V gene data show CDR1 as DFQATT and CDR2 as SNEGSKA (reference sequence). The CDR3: CSARSRENQPQHF. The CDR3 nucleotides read TGCAGTGCTAGATCCAGGGAAAATCAGCCCCAGCATTTT.

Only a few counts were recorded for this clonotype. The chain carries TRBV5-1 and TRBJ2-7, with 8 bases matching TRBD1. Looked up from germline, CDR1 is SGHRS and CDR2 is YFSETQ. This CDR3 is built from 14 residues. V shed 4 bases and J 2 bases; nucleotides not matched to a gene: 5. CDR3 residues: CASSTDRVAYEQYF. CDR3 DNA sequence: TGCGCCAGCAGCACGGACAGGGTGGCCTACGAGCAGTACTTC.

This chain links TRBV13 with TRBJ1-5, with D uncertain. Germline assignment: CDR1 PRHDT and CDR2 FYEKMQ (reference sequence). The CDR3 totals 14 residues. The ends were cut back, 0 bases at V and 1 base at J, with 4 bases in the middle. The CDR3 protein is CASSLGVSNQPQHF. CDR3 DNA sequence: TGTGCCAGCAGCTTAGGGGTAAGCAATCAGCCCCAGCATTTT.

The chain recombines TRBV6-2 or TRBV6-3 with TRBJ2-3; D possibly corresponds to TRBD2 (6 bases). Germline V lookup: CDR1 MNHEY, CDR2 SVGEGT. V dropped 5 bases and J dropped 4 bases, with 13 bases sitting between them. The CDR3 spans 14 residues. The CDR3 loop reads CASSPRLVADTQYF. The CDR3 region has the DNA TGTGCCAGCAGTCCGAGACTAGTCGCAGATACGCAGTATTTT.

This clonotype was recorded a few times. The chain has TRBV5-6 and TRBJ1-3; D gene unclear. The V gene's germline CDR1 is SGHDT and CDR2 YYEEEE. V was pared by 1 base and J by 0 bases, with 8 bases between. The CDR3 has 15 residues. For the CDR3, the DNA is TGTGCCAGCAGCTTGAGGCAGATCTCTGGAAACACCATATATTTT. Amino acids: CASSLRQISGNTIYF.

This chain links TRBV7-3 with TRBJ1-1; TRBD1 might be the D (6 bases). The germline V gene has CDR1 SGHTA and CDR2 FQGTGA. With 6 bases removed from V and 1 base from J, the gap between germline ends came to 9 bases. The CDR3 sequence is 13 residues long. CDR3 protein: CASSSDRNTEAFF. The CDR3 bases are TGTGCCAGCAGTTCGGACAGGAACACTGAAGCTTTCTTT. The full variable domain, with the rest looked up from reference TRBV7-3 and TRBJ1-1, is GAGVSQTPSNKVTEKGKYVELRCDPISGHTALYWYRQSLGQGPEFLIYFQGTGAADDSGLPNDRFFAVRPEGSVSTLKIQRTERGDSAVYLCASSSDRNTEAFFGQGTRLTVV.

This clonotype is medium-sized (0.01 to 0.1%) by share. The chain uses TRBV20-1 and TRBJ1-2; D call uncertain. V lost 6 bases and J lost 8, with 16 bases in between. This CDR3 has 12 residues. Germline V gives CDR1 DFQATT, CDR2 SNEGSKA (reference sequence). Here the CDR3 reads CSAQSRGVGYTF. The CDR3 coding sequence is TGCAGTGCGCAGAGTCGGGGAGTAGGCTACACCTTC.

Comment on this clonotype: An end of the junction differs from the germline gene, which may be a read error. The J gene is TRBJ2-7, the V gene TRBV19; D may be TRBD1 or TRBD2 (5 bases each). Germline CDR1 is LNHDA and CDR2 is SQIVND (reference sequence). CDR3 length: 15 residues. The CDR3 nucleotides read TGTGGCAGTAGTATCGGAAACCCGGGGACCCACGAGCAGTACTTC. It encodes CGSSIGNPGTHEQYF.

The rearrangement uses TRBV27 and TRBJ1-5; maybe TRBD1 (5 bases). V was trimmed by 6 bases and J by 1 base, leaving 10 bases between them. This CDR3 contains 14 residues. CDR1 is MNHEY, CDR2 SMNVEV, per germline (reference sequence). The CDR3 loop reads CASRGTASNQPQHF. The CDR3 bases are TGTGCCAGCAGGGGGACGGCAAGCAATCAGCCCCAGCATTTT.

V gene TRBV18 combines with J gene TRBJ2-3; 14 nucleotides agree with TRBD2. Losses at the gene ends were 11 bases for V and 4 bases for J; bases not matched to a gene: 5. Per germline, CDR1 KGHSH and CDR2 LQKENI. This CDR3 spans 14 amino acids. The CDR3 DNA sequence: TGTGCCGGACGGACTAGCGGGGGGTCAGATACGCAGTATTTT. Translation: CAGRTSGGSDTQYF.

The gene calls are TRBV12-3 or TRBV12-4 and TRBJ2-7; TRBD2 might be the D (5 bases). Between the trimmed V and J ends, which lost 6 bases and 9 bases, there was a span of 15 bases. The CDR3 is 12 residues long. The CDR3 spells CASSFEGYGQYF. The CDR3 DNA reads TGTGCCAGCAGCTTCGAGGGCTATGGGCAGTACTTC.

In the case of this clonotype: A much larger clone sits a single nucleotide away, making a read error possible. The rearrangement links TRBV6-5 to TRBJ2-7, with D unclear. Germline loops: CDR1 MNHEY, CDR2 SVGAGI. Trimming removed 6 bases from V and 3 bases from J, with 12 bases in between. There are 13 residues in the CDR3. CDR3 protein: CASSLGINYEQYF. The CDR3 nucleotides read TGTGCCAGCAGCTTGGGCATAAACTACGAGCAGTACTTC.

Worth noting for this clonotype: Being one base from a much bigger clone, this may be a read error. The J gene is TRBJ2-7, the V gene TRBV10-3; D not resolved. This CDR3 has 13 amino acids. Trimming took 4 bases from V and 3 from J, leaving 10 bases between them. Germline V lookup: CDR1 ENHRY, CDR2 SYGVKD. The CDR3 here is CAISGQADYEQYF. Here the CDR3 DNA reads TGTGCCATCAGTGGCCAGGCTGACTACGAGCAGTACTTC.

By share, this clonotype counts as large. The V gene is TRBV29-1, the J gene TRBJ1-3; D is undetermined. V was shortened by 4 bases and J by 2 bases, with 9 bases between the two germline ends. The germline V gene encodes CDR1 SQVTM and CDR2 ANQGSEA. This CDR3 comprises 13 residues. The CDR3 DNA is TGCAGCGTTGCCGTCATCACTGGAAACACCATATATTTT. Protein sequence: CSVAVITGNTIYF.

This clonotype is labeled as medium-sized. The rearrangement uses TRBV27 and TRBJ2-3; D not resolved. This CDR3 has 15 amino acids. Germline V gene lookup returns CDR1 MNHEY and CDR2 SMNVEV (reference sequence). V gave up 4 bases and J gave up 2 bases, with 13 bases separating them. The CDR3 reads CASSSPVSATDTQYF. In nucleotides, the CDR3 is TGTGCCAGCAGTTCTCCTGTTTCCGCCACAGATACGCAGTATTTT.